One sample yielded the 22 T cell receptor beta chains listed below, sequenced in a study of CD4 T cells in relation to SARS-CoV-2 and coronaviruses. Clones were read by immunoSEQ multiplex PCR, and TCRdb kept only the in-frame ones, dropping some. The repertoire holds 15,000 to 20,000 clones, with approximately 80% as singletons. Their recognized antigens are unknown. The unexposed donors gave CD4+ T cells in about 2010-2019, prior to COVID-19. The cells were cultured for roughly 11 days before CD4+ T cells were isolated. Sequenced sample: CD4+ T cells from PBMCs, cultured in vitro. The receptors originated from a human donor in good health.

DNA of the CDR3: TGCGCCAGCAGCCTGACGCAGCCCTTGGGCTACACCTTC. Translation gives CASSLTQPLGYTF. This sequence joins TRBV5-1 and TRBJ1-2; D unclear. Germline V gene lookup returns CDR1 SGHRS and CDR2 YFSETQ. The V end lost 4 bases, the J end lost 8 bases, and 15 bases lay between the germline ends. CDR3 length: 13 residues.

V and J are TRBV9 and TRBJ1-5, with 12 bases lining up with TRBD1. CDR3 length: 17 residues. Germline lookup yields CDR1 SGDLS and CDR2 YYNGEE. Trimming cost V 3 bases and J 5 bases; bases outside gene matches: 9. CDR3 protein: CASSGGPGTGGYQPQHF. As DNA, the CDR3 is TGTGCCAGCAGCGGTGGTCCCGGGACAGGGGGCTATCAGCCCCAGCATTTT.

The chain joins TRBV6-2 or TRBV6-3 to TRBJ2-3; D is possibly TRBD2 (5 bases). Trimming removed 5 bases at V and 3 bases at J, with 12 bases between. The CDR3 extends over 14 amino acids. In germline, CDR1 is MNHEY, CDR2 SVGEGT. This CDR3 is CASSKEAVTDTQYF. CDR3 in DNA: TGTGCCAGCAGTAAGGAGGCTGTTACAGATACGCAGTATTTT.

The V call is TRBV13, the J call TRBJ2-7, with no clear D. The CDR3 sequence is 13 residues long. CDR1 and CDR2 (germline): PRHDT, FYEKMQ (reference sequence). V gave up 7 bases and J gave up 3 bases, with 13 bases separating them. DNA for the CDR3: TGTGCCAGCAAGTCCAGTCCCCTCTACGAGCAGTACTTC. Its translation: CASKSSPLYEQYF.

V usage is TRBV4-2 and J usage is TRBJ2-7, with D perhaps TRBD2 (5 bases). Trimming shortened V by 0 bases and J by 0 bases, and 6 bases separated the two germline ends. CDR3 length equals 14 residues. Germline V lookup: CDR1 LGHNA, CDR2 YNFKEQ. CDR3 coding DNA: TGTGCCAGCAGCCAAGAAGGGAGCTCCTACGAGCAGTACTTC. This sequence encodes CASSQEGSSYEQYF.

The J gene is TRBJ1-3, the V gene TRBV6-5; no firm D call. Germline V gene sequence: CDR1 MNHEY, CDR2 SVGAGI. The CDR3 length is 12 residues. V was clipped by 7 bases and J by 4 bases, with 8 bases between them. CDR3 sequence reads: CASMGYGNTIYF. CDR3 bases: TGTGCCAGCATGGGATACGGAAACACCATATATTTT.

In this sample, this clone turned up once. This rearrangement joins TRBV6-5 to TRBJ1-1, with a weak D call TRBD1 (6 bases). The CDR3 loop spans 13 amino acids. Germline CDR1 is MNHEY and CDR2 is SVGAGI. Trimming removed 10 bases at V and 2 bases at J, with 14 bases between. CDR3 sequence (DNA): TGTGCCACCCGGACAGTGAAAAACACTGAAGCTTTCTTT. This sequence encodes CATRTVKNTEAFF.

The chain has TRBV27 and TRBJ2-1; D is undetermined. V was trimmed by 3 bases and J by 9 bases, leaving 9 bases between them. This CDR3 comprises 12 residues. Germline V CDR1 and CDR2: MNHEY, SMNVEV (reference sequence). CDR3 amino acids: CASSFGAREQFF. The CDR3 region has the DNA TGTGCCAGCAGTTTTGGCGCTCGTGAGCAGTTCTTC.

The chain has TRBV2 and TRBJ2-5; D call uncertain. The V end lost 2 bases, the J end lost 7 bases, and 11 bases lay between the germline ends. CDR1 is SNHLY and CDR2 is FYNNEI in the germline V gene. The CDR3 loop spans 13 amino acids. This CDR3 is CASSEFPEGTQYF. The CDR3 coding sequence is TGTGCCAGCAGTGAATTCCCAGAAGGGACCCAGTACTTC.

The chain carries TRBV12-3 or TRBV12-4 and TRBJ2-2, with TRBD2 matching over 7 bases. The CDR3 runs to 13 residues. Trimming cost V 6 bases and J 15 bases; bases outside gene matches: 13. CDR3 sequence: CASSRNTDGGVFF. CDR3 nucleotide sequence: TGTGCCAGCAGCCGAAACACTGATGGGGGGGTGTTTTTT.

This chain uses TRBV5-6 with TRBJ2-1, with D possibly being TRBD1 or TRBD2 (5 bases each). The CDR3 contains 16 residues. CDR1 SGHDT and CDR2 YYEEEE come from the germline V gene. Trimming stripped 0 bases from V and 0 bases from J, with 10 bases between. CDR3 protein: CASSLGTGGSYNEQFF. The DNA for the CDR3 is TGTGCCAGCAGCTTGGGGACTGGGGGCTCCTACAATGAGCAGTTCTTC.

This sequence joins TRBV9 and TRBJ1-6; D is possibly TRBD1 (5 bases). The CDR3 is 15 amino acids. Deletions cut 3 bases from V and 4 bases from J, with 11 bases between. Germline V gene lookup returns CDR1 SGDLS and CDR2 YYNGEE. CDR3 in amino acids: CASSAWDGYNSPLHF. The CDR3, as DNA: TGTGCCAGCAGCGCCTGGGACGGTTATAATTCACCCCTCCACTTT.

CDR3 in amino acids: CASGPHSAGEQFF. CDR3 sequence (DNA): TGTGCTAGTGGTCCTCATTCGGCGGGTGAGCAGTTCTTC. The rearrangement joins TRBV12-5 to TRBJ2-1, with TRBD2 as a possible D gene (5 bases). The CDR3 is 13 amino acids. V gave up 5 bases and J gave up 9 bases, with 14 bases separating them. The germline V gene has CDR1 LGHNT and CDR2 FRNRAP.

The chain couples TRBV7-3 to TRBJ2-7, with a weak D call TRBD1 (6 bases). V lost 1 base and J lost 3, with 16 bases in between. The CDR3 runs 16 residues. Germline V gives CDR1 SGHTA, CDR2 FQGTGA. CDR3 coding DNA: TGTGCCAGCAGCTTAAACCCGACAGGAAACTTCTACGAGCAGTACTTC. It encodes CASSLNPTGNFYEQYF. Filled out from reference TRBV7-3 and TRBJ2-7, the complete variable domain reads GAGVSQTPSNKVTEKGKYVELRCDPISGHTALYWYRQSLGQGPEFLIYFQGTGAADDSGLPNDRFFAVRPEGSVSTLKIQRTERGDSAVYLCASSLNPTGNFYEQYFGPGTRLTVT.

CDR3 residues: CASSVEETGVGKTQYF. CDR3 coding DNA: TGTGCCAGCAGCGTAGAGGAGACAGGGGTAGGGAAGACCCAGTACTTC. The V and J genes are TRBV9 and TRBJ2-5; 8 bases fit TRBD1. CDR3 length: 16 amino acids. CDR1 and CDR2 (germline): SGDLS, YYNGEE. The trim removed 0 bases at V and 6 bases at J, leaving 10 bases unmatched. Supplemented by reference TRBV9 and TRBJ2-5, the full variable domain reads DSGVTQTPKHLITATGQRVTLRCSPRSGDLSVYWYQQSLDQGLQFLIQYYNGEERAKGNILERFSAQQFPDLHSELNLSSLELGDSALYFCASSVEETGVGKTQYFGPGTRLLVL.

The genes are TRBV3-1 (or the pseudogene TRBV3-2) and TRBJ1-2; D remains ambiguous. Germline V gene lookup returns CDR1 LGHDT and CDR2 YNNKEL (reference sequence). This CDR3 is 12 amino acids long. V dropped 6 bases and J dropped 8 bases, with 13 bases sitting between them. CDR3 nucleotide sequence: TGTGCCAGCAGTGGATTGGGAGGCGGCTACACCTTC. Translated: CASSGLGGGYTF.

The chain links TRBV6-1 to TRBJ2-1, with 7 bases identical to TRBD1. Germline CDR1 is MNHNS and CDR2 is SASEGT. Trimming took 0 bases from V and 9 from J; bases not matched to a gene: 8. The CDR3 totals 15 residues. The CDR3 bases are TGTGCCAGCAGTGAAGCGGCTAGGGGGCTGGGTGAGCAGTTCTTC. Translated, it gives CASSEAARGLGEQFF.

The chain couples TRBV6-6 to TRBJ1-5; D is perhaps TRBD1 (5 bases). Germline loops: CDR1 MNHNY, CDR2 SVGAGI (reference sequence). V shed 5 bases and J shed 0 bases, with 8 bases lying between them. This CDR3 is built from 14 residues. As DNA, the CDR3 is TGTGCCAGCAGTCAGACAGTTAGCAATCAGCCCCAGCATTTT. Amino acids: CASSQTVSNQPQHF.

V gene TRBV4-1 combines with J gene TRBJ2-7, with D unclear. V lost 4 bases, J lost 7 bases, and 11 bases lay in between. CDR1 and CDR2 from the germline V gene are MGHRA and YSYEKL. The CDR3 extends over 12 amino acids. This CDR3 is CASSPNAFEQYF. The CDR3 nucleotides are TGCGCCAGCAGCCCAAATGCTTTTGAGCAGTACTTC.

This chain links TRBV19 with TRBJ2-3, with 7 nucleotides matching TRBD2. The CDR3 runs to 16 residues. J was trimmed by 0 bases and V by 5 bases; bases with no gene match: 8. The germline V gene encodes CDR1 LNHDA and CDR2 SQIVND (reference sequence). The CDR3 DNA sequence: TGTGCCAGTAGTGGTCGGCTAGCGGATAGCACAGATACGCAGTATTTT. Translated, it gives CASSGRLADSTDTQYF.

The genes are TRBV7-9 and TRBJ2-7; D is undetermined. Germline CDR1 is SEHNR and CDR2 is FQNEAQ (reference sequence). Trimming removed 5 bases from V and 2 bases from J, with 4 bases in between. This CDR3 has 11 amino acids. CDR3 loop: CASSEAYEQYF. In nucleotides, the CDR3 is TGTGCCAGCAGCGAAGCCTACGAGCAGTACTTC. The entire variable domain, with the rest obtained from reference TRBV7-9 and TRBJ2-7, is as follows: DTGVSQNPRHKITKRGQNVTFRCDPISEHNRLYWYRQTLGQGPEFLTYFQNEAQLEKSRLLSDRFSAERPKGSFSTLEIQRTEQGDSAMYLCASSEAYEQYFGPGTRLTVT.

This sequence joins TRBV2 and TRBJ2-6; no clear D. Germline CDR1 is SNHLY and CDR2 is FYNNEI. The length of the CDR3 is 13 residues. V was trimmed by 9 bases and J by 1 base, leaving 7 bases between them. The CDR3 coding sequence is TGTGCCAGAGGCGTTTCTGGGGCCAACGTCCTGACTTTC. Protein sequence: CARGVSGANVLTF.